This T cell receptor (beta chain) is from a study of beta chain features in type 1 diabetes (dated by TCRdb to 2017 to 2018). Study-level background: Mean age, gender distribution, total cell number and subset yield did not differ between patients and healthy donors. The study compared the TCRB repertoires of sorted circulating CD4+ T cell subsets in recently diagnosed type 1 diabetes patients with those in matched healthy donors. Regulatory and stem cell-like memory subsets were obtained from only 8 patients and about eight healthy donors, while naive and central memory subsets were obtained from all 30 or so donors. Across all samples, roughly 110,000,000 sorted cells were examined, and cell number per subset correlated strongly with RNA yield.

All of the isolated RNA was reverse transcribed with the High Capacity cDNA Reverse Transcription Kit, so expressed TCRB transcripts were sequenced. Deep immunoSEQ sequencing was applied to naive, central memory and regulatory T cell samples, giving an average of roughly 3.3 million total reads per sample. Sorted cells were lysed in RLT buffer, and RNA was extracted using DNase-treated RNeasy Micro or Mini kits according to cell number. Each cell subset was processed separately to prevent cross-contamination, with patient and healthy donor samples processed together. Using the immunoSEQ multiplex PCR, TCRB sequences were amplified from cDNA into 87-bp fragments spanning the CDR3 region. Sequencing of the amplicons was done on the Illumina HiSeq platform. Per the original workflow: PCR bias was computationally corrected using synthetic template baselines, reads within Hamming distance 2 were collapsed, and singletons that could not be merged were discarded. Reads were aligned to IMGT to assign V, D and J genes, CDR3 length, and insertions or deletions at six rearrangement sites. Within each subset, clonotype counts were normalized to the number of sorted cells before true diversity and Gini coefficients were calculated with the tcR R package. The overlap coefficient, calculated on TCRB nucleotide sequences, was used to quantify repertoire sharing. The immuneACCESS repertoire file appears here via TCRdb, limited to in-frame rearrangements. These files lack a portion of the clones; in checked studies, under half of the deficit traces to unresolved V genes, and the cause of the others is not known. That table furnishes V, J and clone size, whereas the DNA furnished D and trimming. Counted in this sample were 120,000 to 150,000 clones; 6.9% of them appeared once. About 1.4% of the sample rests with the top ten.

Beyond this particular receptor, the publication reports: Sequencing cDNA rather than genomic DNA could over-represent highly expressing activated cells, although activation and CD3 levels did not differ between groups. Type 1 diabetes patients showed a moderate but significant shortening of TCRB CDR3 length in all four CD4+ subsets. Naive, central memory and regulatory TCRB repertoires appeared more similar among patients than among healthy donors. Shorter templates might have been favored by PCR, but patient and control samples were amplified and corrected together, so both groups would have been affected equally by any skew. Fewer insertions and more nucleotide deletions at VDJ recombination sites were observed in patients with type 1 diabetes, implying thymic rearrangement abnormalities. Only small numbers of individuals were included in the HLA sub-analyses, which left unresolved whether HLA type had any influence on TCRB rearrangement.

This clone was detected a few times. What this receptor recognizes is not known. No much larger clone is present one base from it, and per-base qualities are unavailable. Each donor gave one peripheral blood draw, roughly 110 mL on average, collected into heparinised tubes. Using a panel that included CD45RO, CCR7, CD25, CD127, CD95 and CD27, naive, central memory, regulatory and stem cell-like memory CD4+ T cells were sorted on a BD FACSAria II. Every sorted population had a purity above 95%. Right away, PBMCs were isolated by Lymphoprep density gradient centrifugation and were stained directly, with no culture step. Samples were stained and sorted in pairs, with one healthy donor and one patient per experiment, so that batch effects were minimized. The CDR3 measures 15 amino acids from cysteine to phenylalanine. Here the CDR3 DNA is all that survives: 45 bases in frame from base 1. Trimming costs V 3 bases and J 1 base, and their ends lie 13 bases apart. CDR1 and CDR2 are read off the germline V gene as SGDLS and YYNGEE.

This receptor chain uses TRBV9 and TRBJ1-1; the D gene lacks a confident call. The source is a woman in her twenties or thirties in good health. The material sequenced was central memory CD4+ T cells from blood. The CDR3: CASSAGDARNTEAFF. The DNA is TGTGCCAGCAGCGCCGGAGACGCAAGGAACACTGAAGCTTTCTTT.